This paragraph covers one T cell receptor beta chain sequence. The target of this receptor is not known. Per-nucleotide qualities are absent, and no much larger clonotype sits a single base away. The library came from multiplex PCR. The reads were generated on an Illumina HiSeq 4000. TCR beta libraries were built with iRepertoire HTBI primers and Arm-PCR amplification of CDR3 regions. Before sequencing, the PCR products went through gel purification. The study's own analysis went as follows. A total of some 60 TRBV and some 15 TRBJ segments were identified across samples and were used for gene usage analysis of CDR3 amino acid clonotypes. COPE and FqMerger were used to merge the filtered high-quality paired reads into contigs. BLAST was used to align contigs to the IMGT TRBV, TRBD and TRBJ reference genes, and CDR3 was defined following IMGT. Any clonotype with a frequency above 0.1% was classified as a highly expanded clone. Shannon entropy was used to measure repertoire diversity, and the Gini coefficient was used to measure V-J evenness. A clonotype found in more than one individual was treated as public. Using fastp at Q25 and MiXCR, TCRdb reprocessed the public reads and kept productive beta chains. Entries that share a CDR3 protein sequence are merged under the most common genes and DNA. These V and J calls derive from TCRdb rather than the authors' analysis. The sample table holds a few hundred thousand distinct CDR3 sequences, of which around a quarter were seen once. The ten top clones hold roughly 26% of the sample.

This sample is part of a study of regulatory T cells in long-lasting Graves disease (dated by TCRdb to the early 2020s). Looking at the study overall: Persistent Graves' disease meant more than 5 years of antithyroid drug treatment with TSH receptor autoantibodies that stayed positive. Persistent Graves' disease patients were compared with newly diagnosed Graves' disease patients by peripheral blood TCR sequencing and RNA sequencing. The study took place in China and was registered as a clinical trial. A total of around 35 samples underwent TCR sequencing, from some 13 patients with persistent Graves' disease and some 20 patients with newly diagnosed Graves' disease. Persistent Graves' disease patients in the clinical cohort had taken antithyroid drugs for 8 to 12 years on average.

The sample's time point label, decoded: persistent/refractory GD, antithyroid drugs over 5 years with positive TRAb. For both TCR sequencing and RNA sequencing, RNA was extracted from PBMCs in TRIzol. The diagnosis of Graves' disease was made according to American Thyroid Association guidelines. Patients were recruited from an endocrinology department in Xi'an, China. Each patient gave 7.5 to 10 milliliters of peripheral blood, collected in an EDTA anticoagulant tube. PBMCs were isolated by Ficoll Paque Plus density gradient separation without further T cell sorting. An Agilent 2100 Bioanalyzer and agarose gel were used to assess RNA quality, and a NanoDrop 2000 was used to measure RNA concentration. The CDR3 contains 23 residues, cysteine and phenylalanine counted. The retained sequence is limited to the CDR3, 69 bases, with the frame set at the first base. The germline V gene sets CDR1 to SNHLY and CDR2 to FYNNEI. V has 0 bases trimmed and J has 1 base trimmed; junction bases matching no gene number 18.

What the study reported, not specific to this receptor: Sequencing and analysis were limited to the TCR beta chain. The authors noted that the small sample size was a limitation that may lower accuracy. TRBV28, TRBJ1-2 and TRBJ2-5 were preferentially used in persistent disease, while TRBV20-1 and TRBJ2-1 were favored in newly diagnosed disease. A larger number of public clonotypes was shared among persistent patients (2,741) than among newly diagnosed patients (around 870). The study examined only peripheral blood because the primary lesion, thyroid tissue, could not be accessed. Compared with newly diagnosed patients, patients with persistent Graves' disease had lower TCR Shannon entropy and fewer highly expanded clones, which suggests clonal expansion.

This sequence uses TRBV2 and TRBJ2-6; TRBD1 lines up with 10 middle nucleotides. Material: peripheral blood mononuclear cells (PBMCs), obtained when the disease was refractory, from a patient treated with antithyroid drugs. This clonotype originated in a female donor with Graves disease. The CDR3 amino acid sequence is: CASSEAPVGTGVANPSGANVLTF. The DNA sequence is TGTGCCAGCAGTGAAGCTCCAGTAGGGACAGGGGTTGCGAATCCATCTGGGGCCAACGTCCTGACTTTC.